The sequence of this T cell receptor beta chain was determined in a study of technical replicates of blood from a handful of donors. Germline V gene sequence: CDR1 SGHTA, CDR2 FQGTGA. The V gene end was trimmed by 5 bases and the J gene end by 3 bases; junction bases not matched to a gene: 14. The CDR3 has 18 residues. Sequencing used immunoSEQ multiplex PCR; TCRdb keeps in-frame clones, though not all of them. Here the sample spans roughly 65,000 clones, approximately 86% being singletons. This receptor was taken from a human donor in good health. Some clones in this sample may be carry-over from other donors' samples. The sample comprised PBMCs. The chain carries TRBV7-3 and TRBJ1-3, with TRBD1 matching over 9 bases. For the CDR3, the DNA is TGTGCCAGCAGCCCTACGAGGGGACAGGGATTGGATGGAAACACCATATATTTT. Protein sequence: CASSPTRGQGLDGNTIYF.